This T cell receptor beta chain stems from a study of blood T cell repertoires in COVID-19. Study details: Acute and convalescent COVID-19 samples came from the United States, Italy and Spain. Sample material is recorded as cDNA or gDNA derived from T cells, B-cell-depleted T cells, or PBMCs.

Germline V lookup: CDR1 MDHEN, CDR2 SYDVKM. The CDR3 length is 13 residues. Trimming removed 7 bases from V and 2 bases from J, with 9 bases in between. As processed by the authors: Amplification of reference gene primers was used by the study to estimate nucleated cell counts. The method was immunoSEQ multiplex PCR; TCRdb's version includes in-frame clones alone and lacks a portion of them. V, J and clone size derive from that table, while D and trimming were established from the DNA sequence. The table includes 60,000 to 80,000 clones, more than 85% detected once. Sequencing was performed on peripheral blood. V usage is TRBV28 and J usage is TRBJ2-1, with D possibly TRBD1 on 6 matching bases. The clonotype originates from a man aged 70-80 years with acute or convalescent COVID-19. CDR3 region: CASTPGAYNEQFF. The CDR3 DNA is TGTGCCAGCACCCCAGGGGCCTACAATGAGCAGTTCTTC.